This TCR beta chain comes out of a study of cytomegalovirus exposure and HLA in healthy donors. The PCR made use of 60 Vbeta and 13 Jbeta primers. Measured with immunoSEQ multiplex PCR; TCRdb has only the in-frame clones, and not every one. The table lists around 130,000 clones, roughly four fifths of them singletons. V lost 0 bases, J lost 1 base, and 4 bases stayed unmatched. Germline V gene lookup returns CDR1 MNHEY and CDR2 SVGAGI. The CDR3 spans 16 residues. The chain joins TRBV6-5 to TRBJ2-7; TRBD1 agrees at 9 bases. This receptor was obtained from a man aged 40-49 years in good health and CMV-seronegative. Sequenced material: PBMCs. The CDR3, as DNA: TGTGCCAGCAGTTACTCGATACAGGGGGCGTCCTACGAGCAGTACTTC. It specifies CASSYSIQGASYEQYF.